The clone carrying this TCR beta chain was seen only once. Its antigen is not identified. This record comes from a study of cytomegalovirus exposure and HLA in healthy donors. The study, taken as a whole, reports: The authors enumerated 150 to 200 TCR beta chains as linked to cytomegalovirus. In vitro experiments confirmed that three CMV-associated chains were specific for CMV antigens. According to reports, the classifier identified cytomegalovirus status with high specificity and sensitivity.

Trimming stripped 1 base from V and 4 bases from J, with 15 bases between. CDR1 is SGHDT and CDR2 is YYEEEE in the germline V gene. CDR3 length: 16 residues. Profiling relied on immunoSEQ multiplex PCR, and the TCRdb table lists in-frame clones only, not all of them. The sample contains 250,000 to 400,000 clones, approximately 86% of which appear only once. The genes are TRBV5-6 and TRBJ2-1; D is uncertain. Sequenced: PBMCs. This TCR came from a man aged 30 to 39 in good health and CMV-seronegative. CDR3 region: CASSLLMASHYNEQFF. The CDR3 DNA is TGTGCCAGCAGCTTGTTGATGGCTAGTCATTACAATGAGCAGTTCTTC.